The entry below describes one T cell receptor (beta chain). Its antigen is unknown. A library of TCRbeta sequences, prepared with unique molecular identifiers, was generated. Each CDR3 protein is one row after TCRdb ran MiXCR on the PCR reads. Of about 440,000 distinct CDR3 sequences detected, 43% appear once; the ten largest clones hold approximately 25%. The CDR3 spans 12 residues. Germline CDR1 is DFQATT and CDR2 is SNEGSKA (reference sequence). V dropped 0 bases and J dropped 5 bases, with 7 bases sitting between them. This record belongs to a study of T-cell reconstitution after alpha-beta-depleted transplantation in children. General study findings and limits: In patients about two months after transplant, alpha-beta T cells reportedly arose from several hundred expanded graft clones. T-cell numbers and diversity, one year after transplant, stemmed largely from T cells that were newly produced.

J is TRBJ1-2 and V is TRBV20-1; D remains ambiguous. This sequence originates from a girl aged 2-10 years with aplastic anemia, due to receive a stem cell transplant. Sequencing was performed on PBMCs, taken before TCRalphabeta/CD19-depleted stem cell transplant. Written as DNA, the CDR3 is TGCAGTGCTAGAGAACCAGTATATGGCTACACCTTC. Its protein is CSAREPVYGYTF.